One T cell receptor beta chain is described in this entry. Repertoires were generated with immunoSEQ multiplex PCR, while TCRdb's copy carries only in-frame clones and drops some. The repertoire holds about 20,000 clones, with roughly 92% as singletons. This entry belongs to a study of brain T cells in children with intractable seizures. The V gene's germline CDR1 is SNHLY and CDR2 FYNNEI. The CDR3 covers 13 residues. V lost 4 bases to trimming and J lost 6 bases; unmatched junction nucleotides: 3. This clonotype was sampled from a boy between 5 and 17 years old with focal cortical dysplasia and intractable seizures. Sequencing used peripheral blood, obtained at surgery. The chain is built from TRBV2 and TRBJ1-5; 7 nucleotides line up with TRBD1. CDR3: CASSGRGLQPQHF. The DNA for the CDR3 is TGTGCCAGCAGTGGAAGGGGGCTTCAGCCCCAGCATTTT.